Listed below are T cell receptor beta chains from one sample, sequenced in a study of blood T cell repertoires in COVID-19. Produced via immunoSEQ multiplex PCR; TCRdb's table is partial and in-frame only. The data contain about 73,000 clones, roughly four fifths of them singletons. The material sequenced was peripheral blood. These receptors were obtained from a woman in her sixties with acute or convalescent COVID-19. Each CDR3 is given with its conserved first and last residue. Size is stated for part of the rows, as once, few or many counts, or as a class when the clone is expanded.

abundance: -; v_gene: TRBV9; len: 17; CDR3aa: CASSAAPGTGSYNEQFF
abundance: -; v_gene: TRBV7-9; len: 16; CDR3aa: CASSSGTSGTYNEQFF
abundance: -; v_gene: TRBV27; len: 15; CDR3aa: CASSLRREGNQPQHF
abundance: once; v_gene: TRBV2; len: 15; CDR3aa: CASSERGGNTGELFF
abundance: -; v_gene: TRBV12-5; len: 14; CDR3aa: CASGLDRTREKLFF
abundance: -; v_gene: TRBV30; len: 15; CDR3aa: CAWSVGRGLQETQYF
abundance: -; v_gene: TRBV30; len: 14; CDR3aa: CAWTPSPGADTQYF
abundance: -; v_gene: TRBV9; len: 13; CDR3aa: CASSVGQPDTQYF
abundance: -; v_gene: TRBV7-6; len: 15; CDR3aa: CASSLAGTTNTEAFF
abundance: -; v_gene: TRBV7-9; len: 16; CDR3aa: CASAFGAGLLPDTQYF
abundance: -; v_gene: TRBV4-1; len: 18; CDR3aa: CASGLGQGIYSGANVLTF
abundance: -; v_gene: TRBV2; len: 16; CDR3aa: CASSWTGGASVEKLFF
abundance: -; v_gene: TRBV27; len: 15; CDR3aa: CASSLVGSGNQPQHF
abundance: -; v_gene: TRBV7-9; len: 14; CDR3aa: CASSLSRLNTEAFF
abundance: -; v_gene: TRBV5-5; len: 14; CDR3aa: CASTPGLAPDTQYF
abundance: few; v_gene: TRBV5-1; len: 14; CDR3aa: CASSLAKPGDEAFF
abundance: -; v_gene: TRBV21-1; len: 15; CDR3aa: CASSKGQPGGEKLFF
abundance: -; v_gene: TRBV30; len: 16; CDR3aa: CAWSVRNWPDRAEQYF
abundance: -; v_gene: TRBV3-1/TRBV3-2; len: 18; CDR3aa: CASSQGRLAGALTDTQYF
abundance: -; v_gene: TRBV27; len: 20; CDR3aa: CASSLRSNHRTGLSYNEQFF
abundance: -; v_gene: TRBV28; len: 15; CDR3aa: CASSLRGGQNSPLHF
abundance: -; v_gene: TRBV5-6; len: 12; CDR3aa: CASSYRVGGYTF
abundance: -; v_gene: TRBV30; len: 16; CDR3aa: CAWSAVGQGGPWKLFF
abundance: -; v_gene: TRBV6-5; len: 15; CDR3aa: CAIAFLGTGVNGYTF
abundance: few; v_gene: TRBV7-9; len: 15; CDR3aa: CASSMTSGGASEQFF
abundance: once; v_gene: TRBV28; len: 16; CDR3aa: CASSISQGASNQPQHF
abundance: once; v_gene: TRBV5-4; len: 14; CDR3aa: CASSFASGGYTQYF
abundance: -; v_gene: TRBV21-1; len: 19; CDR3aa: CASSKAIEHRDRGAGELFF
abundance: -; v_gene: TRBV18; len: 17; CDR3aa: CASSPWLAGGPPNEQFF
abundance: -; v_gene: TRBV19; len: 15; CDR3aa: CASKRSELRDSPLHF
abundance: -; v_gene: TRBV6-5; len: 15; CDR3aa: CASSYTRRTGGQAFF
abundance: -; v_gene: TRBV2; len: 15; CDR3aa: CASSGVQGQTDTQYF
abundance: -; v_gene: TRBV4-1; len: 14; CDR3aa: CASSQPGSYNEQFF
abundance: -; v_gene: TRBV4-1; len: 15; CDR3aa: CASSQGLAGGKTQYF
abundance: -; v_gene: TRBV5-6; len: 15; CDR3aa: CASSPGGVDNTEAFF
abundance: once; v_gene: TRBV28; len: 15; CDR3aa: CASSPTRGSNQPQHF
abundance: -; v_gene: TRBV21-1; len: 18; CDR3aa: CATDTPGTSGCQRETQYF
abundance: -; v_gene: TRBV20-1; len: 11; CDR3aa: CRGQYQETQYF
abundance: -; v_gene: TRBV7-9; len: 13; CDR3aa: CASSLSLSEKLFF
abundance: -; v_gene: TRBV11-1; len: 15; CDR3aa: CASGGDISSYNEQFF
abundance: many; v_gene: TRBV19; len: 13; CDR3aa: CASSWEGRGEAFF
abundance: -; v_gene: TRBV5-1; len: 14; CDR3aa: CASSRGRGNTEAFF
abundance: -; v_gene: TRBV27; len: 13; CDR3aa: CASSLAGNQPQHF
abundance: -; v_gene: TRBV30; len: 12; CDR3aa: CAWSPSTDTQYF
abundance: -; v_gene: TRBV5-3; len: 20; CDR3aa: CARSGGRANPTSQSVSEQYF
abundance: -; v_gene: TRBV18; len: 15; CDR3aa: CASSPQDTGLHEQYF
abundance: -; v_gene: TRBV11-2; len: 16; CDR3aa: CASSSVLGTANYGYTF
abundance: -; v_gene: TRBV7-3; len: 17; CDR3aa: CASSWGAELAGPWSQYF
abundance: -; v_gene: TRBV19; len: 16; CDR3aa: CASTSLRGSGDTEAFF
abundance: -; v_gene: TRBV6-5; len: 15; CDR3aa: CASSPKGAGKETQYF
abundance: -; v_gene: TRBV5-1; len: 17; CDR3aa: CASSLAPQGLGNQPQHF
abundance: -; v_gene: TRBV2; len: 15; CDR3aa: CASSGGGGVSYEQYF
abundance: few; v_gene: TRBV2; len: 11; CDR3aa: CARTGGYGYTF
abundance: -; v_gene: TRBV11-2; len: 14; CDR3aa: CASSWDRANNEQFF
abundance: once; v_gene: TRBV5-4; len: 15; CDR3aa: CASSAPGVAKNIQYF
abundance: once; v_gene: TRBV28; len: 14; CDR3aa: CASLAGAYQETQYF